This T cell receptor beta chain was identified during a study of metastatic and nonmetastatic thyroid tumors. TCRdb reanalyzed the PCR reads with MiXCR. Altogether about 8,000 clones are present, around 28% being singletons, with the ten largest covering about 43%. Until they underwent thyroid surgery, no patient had received any treatment. This CDR3 has 10 residues. Trimming pared 5 bases from V and 5 bases from J, leaving 3 bases between. CDR1 and CDR2 (germline): DFQATT, SNEGSKA (reference sequence). The receptor comes from a male donor with papillary thyroid cancer or a benign thyroid nodule (not recorded which). Some clones in this sample may be carry-over from other donors' samples. The V gene is TRBV20-1, the J gene TRBJ1-4; D is uncertain. The source material was tumor tissue. CDR3 in amino acids: CSALNEKLFF. Written as DNA, the CDR3 is TGCAGTGCTTTAAATGAAAAACTGTTTTTT.